Only one count was recorded for the clone carrying this TCR beta chain. Its target is not known. The V segment lost 2 bases and the J segment 5 bases; nucleotides outside the gene matches: 9. CDR1 is MNHEY, CDR2 SVGAGI, per germline. CDR3 length: 16 amino acids. This entry belongs to a study of CD8+ T cells in alopecia areata. The sequencing template was cDNA reverse transcribed from extracted RNA. Assay: immunoSEQ multiplex PCR; the TCRdb copy retains only in-frame clones and omits some. The sample includes about 200,000 clones, around 50% of them seen just once. Study-wide results and caveats: TCR sharing was clearer in mice than between patients, perhaps partly owing to patient HLA diversity. In lesional scalp, particularly from alopecia totalis/universalis, clonality was higher than in normal scalp. Sequenced scalp T cells also include alphabeta T cells resident in normal skin.

V is TRBV6-5 and J is TRBJ2-5, with 9 nucleotides matching TRBD2. Sequencing input: CD8+ T cells sorted from blood. This clonotype was sampled from a human donor in good health. This CDR3 is CASSYKAGGPGETQYF. CDR3 nucleotide sequence: TGTGCCAGCAGTTACAAGGCGGGGGGGCCGGGCGAGACCCAGTACTTC.